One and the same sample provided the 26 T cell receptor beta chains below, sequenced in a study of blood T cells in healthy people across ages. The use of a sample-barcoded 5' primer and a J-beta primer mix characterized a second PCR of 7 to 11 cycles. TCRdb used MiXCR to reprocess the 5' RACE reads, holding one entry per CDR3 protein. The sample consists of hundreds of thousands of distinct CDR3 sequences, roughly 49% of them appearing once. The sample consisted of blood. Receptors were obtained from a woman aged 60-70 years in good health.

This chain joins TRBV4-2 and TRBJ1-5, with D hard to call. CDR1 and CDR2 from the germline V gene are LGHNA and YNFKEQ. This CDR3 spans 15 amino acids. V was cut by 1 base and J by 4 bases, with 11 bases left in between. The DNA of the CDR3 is TGTGCCAGCAGCCAAGTTGCCGGGGTAAATCAGCCCCAGCATTTT. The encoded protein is CASSQVAGVNQPQHF.

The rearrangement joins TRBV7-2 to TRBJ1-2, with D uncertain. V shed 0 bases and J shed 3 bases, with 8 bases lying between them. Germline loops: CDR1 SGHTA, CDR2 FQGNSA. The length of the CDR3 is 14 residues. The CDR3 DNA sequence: TGTGCCAGCAGCTTAGCAGGGAACTACTATGGCTACACCTTC. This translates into CASSLAGNYYGYTF.

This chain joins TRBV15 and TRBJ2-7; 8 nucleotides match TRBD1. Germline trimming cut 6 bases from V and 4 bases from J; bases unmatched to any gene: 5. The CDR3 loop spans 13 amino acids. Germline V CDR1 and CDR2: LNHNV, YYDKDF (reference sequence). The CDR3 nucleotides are TGTGCCACCAGGGGGACAGGCCATTACGAGCAGTACTTC. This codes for CATRGTGHYEQYF.

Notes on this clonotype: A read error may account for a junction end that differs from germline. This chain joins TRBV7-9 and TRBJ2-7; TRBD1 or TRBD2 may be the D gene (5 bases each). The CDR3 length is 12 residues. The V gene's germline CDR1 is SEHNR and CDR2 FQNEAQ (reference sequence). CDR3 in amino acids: CAGSPSGGEQYF. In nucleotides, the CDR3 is TGTGCCGGCAGCCCCTCTGGGGGCGAGCAGTACTTC.

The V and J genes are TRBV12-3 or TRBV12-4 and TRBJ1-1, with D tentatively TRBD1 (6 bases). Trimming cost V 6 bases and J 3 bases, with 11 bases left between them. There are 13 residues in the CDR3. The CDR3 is CASSQGQHTEAFF. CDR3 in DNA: TGTGCCAGCAGCCAAGGACAGCACACTGAAGCTTTCTTT.

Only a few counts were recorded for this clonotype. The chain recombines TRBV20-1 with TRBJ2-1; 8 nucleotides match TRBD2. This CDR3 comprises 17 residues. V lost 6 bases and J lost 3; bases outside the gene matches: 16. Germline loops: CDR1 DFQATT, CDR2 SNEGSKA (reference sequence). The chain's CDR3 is CSAGTSSGTRVYNEQFF. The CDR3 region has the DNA TGCAGTGCGGGCACGTCCTCCGGGACTAGAGTCTACAATGAGCAGTTCTTC.

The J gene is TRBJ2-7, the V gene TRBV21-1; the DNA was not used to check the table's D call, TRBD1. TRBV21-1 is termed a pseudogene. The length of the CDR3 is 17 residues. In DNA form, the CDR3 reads TGTGCCAGCAGCCTGGACAGCACGCGCAACTCCTTATACGAGCAGTACTTC. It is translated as CASSLDSTRNSLYEQYF.

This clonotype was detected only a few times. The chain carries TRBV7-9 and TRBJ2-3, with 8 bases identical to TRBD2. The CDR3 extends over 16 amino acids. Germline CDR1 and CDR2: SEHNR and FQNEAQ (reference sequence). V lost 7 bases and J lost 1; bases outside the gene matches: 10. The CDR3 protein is CASTPVGLEGTDTQYF. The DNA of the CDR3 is TGTGCCAGCACGCCTGTGGGACTAGAGGGCACAGATACGCAGTATTTT.

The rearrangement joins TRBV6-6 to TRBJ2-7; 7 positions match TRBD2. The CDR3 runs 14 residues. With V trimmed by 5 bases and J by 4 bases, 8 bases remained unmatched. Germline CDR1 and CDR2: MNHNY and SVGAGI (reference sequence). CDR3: CASSLLTSEYEQYF. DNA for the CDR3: TGTGCCAGCAGTCTCCTCACTAGCGAATACGAGCAGTACTTC.

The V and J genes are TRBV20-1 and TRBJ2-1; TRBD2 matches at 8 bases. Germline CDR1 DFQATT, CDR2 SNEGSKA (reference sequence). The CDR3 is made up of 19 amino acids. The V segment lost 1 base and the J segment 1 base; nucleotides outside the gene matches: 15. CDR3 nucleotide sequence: TGCAGTGCTAGAGGGGCCGCGGGAGGCCTCCCCTCTTCCTACAATGAGCAGTTCTTC. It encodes CSARGAAGGLPSSYNEQFF.

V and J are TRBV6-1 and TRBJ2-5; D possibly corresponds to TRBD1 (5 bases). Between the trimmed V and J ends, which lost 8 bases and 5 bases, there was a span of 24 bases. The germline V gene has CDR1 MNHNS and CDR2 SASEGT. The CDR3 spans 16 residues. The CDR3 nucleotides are TGTGCCAGCCCTCCCACCCCAGGGCGAAGTGGGGAGACCCAGTACTTC. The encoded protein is CASPPTPGRSGETQYF.

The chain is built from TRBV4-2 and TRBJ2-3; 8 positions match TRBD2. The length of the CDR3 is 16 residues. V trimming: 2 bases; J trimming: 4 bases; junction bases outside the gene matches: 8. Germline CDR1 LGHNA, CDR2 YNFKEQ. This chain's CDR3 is CASSQSPGLGSDTQYF. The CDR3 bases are TGTGCCAGCAGCCAATCTCCGGGACTAGGCTCAGATACGCAGTATTTT.

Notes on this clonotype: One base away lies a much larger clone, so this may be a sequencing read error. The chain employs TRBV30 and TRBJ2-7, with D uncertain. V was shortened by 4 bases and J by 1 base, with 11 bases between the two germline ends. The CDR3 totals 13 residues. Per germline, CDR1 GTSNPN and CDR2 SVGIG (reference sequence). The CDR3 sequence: CAWIVSYSYEQYF. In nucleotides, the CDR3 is TGTGCCTGGATTGTAAGCTATTCCTACGAGCAGTACTTC.

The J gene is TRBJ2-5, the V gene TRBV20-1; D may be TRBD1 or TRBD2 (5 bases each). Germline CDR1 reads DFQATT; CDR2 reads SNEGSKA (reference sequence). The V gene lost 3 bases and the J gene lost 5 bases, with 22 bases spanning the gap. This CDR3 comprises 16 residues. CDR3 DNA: TGCAGTGCTAGGGGGGATGGCCTTAGTCCATCGGAGACCCAGTACTTC. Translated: CSARGDGLSPSETQYF.

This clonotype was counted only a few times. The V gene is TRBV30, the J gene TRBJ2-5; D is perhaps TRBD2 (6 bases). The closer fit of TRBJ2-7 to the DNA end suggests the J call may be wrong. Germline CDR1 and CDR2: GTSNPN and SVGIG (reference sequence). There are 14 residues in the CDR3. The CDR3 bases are TGTGCCTGGAAAGAGTCGGGGAGGTCGGCCGAGCAGTACTTC. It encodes CAWKESGRSAEQYF.

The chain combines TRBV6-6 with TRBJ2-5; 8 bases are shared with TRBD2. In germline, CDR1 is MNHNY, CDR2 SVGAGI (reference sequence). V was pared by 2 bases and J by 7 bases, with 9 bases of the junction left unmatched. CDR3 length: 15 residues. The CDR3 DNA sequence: TGTGCCAGCAGTTACGGCGGGGGGATGACGGGGACCCAGTACTTC. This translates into CASSYGGGMTGTQYF.

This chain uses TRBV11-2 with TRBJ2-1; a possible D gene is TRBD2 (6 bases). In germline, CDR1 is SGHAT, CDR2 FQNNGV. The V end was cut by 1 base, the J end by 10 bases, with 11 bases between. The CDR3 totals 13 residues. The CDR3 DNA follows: TGTGCCAGCAGCTTAGGTTCCGGGAGAGAGCAGTTCTTC. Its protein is CASSLGSGREQFF. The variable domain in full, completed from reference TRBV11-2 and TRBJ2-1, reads EAGVAQSPRYKIIEKRQSVAFWCNPISGHATLYWYQQILGQGPKLLIQFQNNGVVDDSQLPKDRFSAERLKGVDSTLKIQPAKLEDSAVYLCASSLGSGREQFFGPGTRLTVL.

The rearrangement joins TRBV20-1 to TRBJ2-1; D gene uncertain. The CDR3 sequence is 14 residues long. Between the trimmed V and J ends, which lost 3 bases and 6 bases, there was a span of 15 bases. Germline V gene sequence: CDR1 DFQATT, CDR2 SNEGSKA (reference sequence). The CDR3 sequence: CSASRLVNLNEQFF. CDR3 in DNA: TGCAGTGCTAGTCGGCTAGTCAACCTCAATGAGCAGTTCTTC.

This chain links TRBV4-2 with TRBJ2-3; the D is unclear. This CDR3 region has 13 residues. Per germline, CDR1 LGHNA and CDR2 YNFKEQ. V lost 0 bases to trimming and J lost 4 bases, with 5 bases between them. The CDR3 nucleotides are TGTGCCAGCAGCCAAGATCCGGCAGATACGCAGTATTTT. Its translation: CASSQDPADTQYF.

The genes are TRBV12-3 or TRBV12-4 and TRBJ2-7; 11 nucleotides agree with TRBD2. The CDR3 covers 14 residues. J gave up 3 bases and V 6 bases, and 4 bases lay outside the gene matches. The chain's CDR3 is CASRGSGRGYEQYF. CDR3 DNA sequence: TGTGCCAGCAGAGGTAGCGGGAGGGGCTACGAGCAGTACTTC.

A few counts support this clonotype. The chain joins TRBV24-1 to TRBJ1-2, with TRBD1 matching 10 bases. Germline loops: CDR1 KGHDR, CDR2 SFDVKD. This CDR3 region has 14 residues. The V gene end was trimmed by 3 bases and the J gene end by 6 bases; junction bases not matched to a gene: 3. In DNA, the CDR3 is TGTGCCACCAGTGATGCTGGGACAGGGGATGGCTACACCTTC. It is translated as CATSDAGTGDGYTF.

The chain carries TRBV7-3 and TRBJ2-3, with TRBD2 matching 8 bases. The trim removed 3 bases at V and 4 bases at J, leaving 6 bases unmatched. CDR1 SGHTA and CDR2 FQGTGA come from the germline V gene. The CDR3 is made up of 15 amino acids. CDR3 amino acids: CASSFGLAPADTQYF. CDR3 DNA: TGTGCCAGCAGCTTTGGACTAGCCCCAGCAGATACGCAGTATTTT.

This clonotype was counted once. CDR3 DNA sequence: TGTGCCACCAGTGGAACTTACAATGAGCAGTACTTC. Protein product: CATSGTYNEQYF. The chain uses TRBV24-1 and TRBJ2-1, with D unresolved. The DNA end favors TRBJ2-7, so the J call may be wrong. The germline V gene has CDR1 KGHDR and CDR2 SFDVKD. There are 12 residues in the CDR3.

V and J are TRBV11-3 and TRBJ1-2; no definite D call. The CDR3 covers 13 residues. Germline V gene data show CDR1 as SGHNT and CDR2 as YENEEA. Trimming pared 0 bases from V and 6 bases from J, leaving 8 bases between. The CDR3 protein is CASSLDGDHGYTF. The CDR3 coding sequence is TGTGCCAGCAGCTTAGACGGGGATCATGGCTACACCTTC.

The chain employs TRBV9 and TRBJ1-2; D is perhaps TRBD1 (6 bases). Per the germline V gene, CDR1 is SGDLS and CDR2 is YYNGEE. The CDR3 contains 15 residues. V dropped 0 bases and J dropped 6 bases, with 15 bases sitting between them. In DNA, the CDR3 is TGTGCCAGCAGCGTAGCCCGCACAGGGTTGGATGGCTACACCTTC. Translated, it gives CASSVARTGLDGYTF.

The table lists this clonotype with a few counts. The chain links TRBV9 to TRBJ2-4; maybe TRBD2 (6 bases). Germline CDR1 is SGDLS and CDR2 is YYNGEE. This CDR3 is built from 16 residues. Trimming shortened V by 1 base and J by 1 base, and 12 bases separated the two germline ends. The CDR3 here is CASSVRGAGAKNIQYF. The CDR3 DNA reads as TGTGCCAGCAGCGTACGAGGGGCGGGGGCCAAAAACATTCAGTACTTC.